This TCR beta chain was observed in a study of HIV-infected patients and healthy controls. The repertoire came from unfractionated whole blood and reflected all unsorted peripheral T cells. This clonotype was found many times. cDNA was made from about 500 ng RNA using alpha and beta constant primers. Using multiplexing indices, alpha and beta chain libraries were generated apart by chain-specific third strand synthesis. Each CDR3 protein gets one entry after TCRdb re-called the 5' RACE reads with MiXCR. The data hold fewer than 20,000 distinct CDR3 sequences, with 6% to 9% observed a single time. The clonotype originates from an adult in good health. Sequences were obtained from blood.

The DNA of the CDR3 is TGCAGCGTTGAAGGCTACACCTTC. This encodes CSVEGYTF. The chain has TRBV29-1 and TRBJ1-2, with unresolved D. Trimming took 1 base from V and 9 from J, leaving 0 bases between them. CDR1 and CDR2 (germline): SQVTM, ANQGSEA. The CDR3 has 8 amino acids.